A single TCR beta chain is shown here with its context. The same CDR3 also results from other DNA sequences found in this sample. Naive CD8 cells lacked CD45RO and underwent positive selection for CCR7, leaving out terminally differentiated effector memory CD45RA+ cells. This CDR3 contains 12 residues. Germline CDR1 MDHEN, CDR2 SYDVKM. V was clipped by 2 bases and J by 3 bases, with 1 base between them. The data were taken from a study of shared clonotypes between healthy human individuals. Genomic DNA per cell subset filled all wells of several immunoSEQ plates. Source study methods: Because ImmunoSEQ provided only junction sequences with no quality scores, the filtering differed. Data came from immunoSEQ multiplex PCR; TCRdb stores just in-frame clones and leaves some out. That table furnishes V, J and clone size, whereas the DNA furnished D and trimming. Altogether around 1.9 million clones are present, 85% to 95% being singletons, with the ten largest covering 1.7%.

This chain connects TRBV28 to TRBJ2-2; D ambiguous. This receptor was identified in a man aged 18-30 years in good health. Some clones in this sample may be carry-over from other donors' samples. Sequenced: naive CD8+ T cells from PBMCs. The CDR3 DNA is TGTGCCAGCAGTTTACACACCGGGGAGCTGTTTTTT. It translates to CASSLHTGELFF.